This T cell receptor (beta chain) was found in a study of CDR3 diversity in severe acne. Each CDR3 protein gets one entry after TCRdb re-called the PCR reads with MiXCR. The sample lists 100,000 or so distinct CDR3 sequences, roughly half seen once, with roughly an eighth in the top ten. The CDR3 contains 16 residues. Trimming cost V 1 base and J 5 bases; bases outside gene matches: 3. CDR1 LGHNA and CDR2 YSLEER come from the germline V gene. This clonotype was observed many times. This sequence joins TRBV4-3 and TRBJ2-1; TRBD2 matches at 12 bases. The clonotype comes from a male donor with acne. Material: blood. DNA of the CDR3: TGCGCCAGCAGCCAAGGACTAGCGGGAGCCAACAATGAGCAGTTCTTC. Translated, it gives CASSQGLAGANNEQFF.